The rows below give T cell receptor beta chains drawn from one sample of a study of regulatory T cells in long-lasting Graves disease. TCRdb ran MiXCR on the multiplex PCR reads and lists one entry per CDR3 protein. This table has roughly 450,000 distinct CDR3 sequences, about 20% appearing once. The sample consisted of peripheral blood mononuclear cells (PBMCs), taken when the disease was refractory, from a patient treated with antithyroid drugs. The receptors originated from a female donor with Graves disease. CDR3s include the opening cysteine and the closing phenylalanine or tryptophan. A D gene is named only where the DNA matches it firmly. Size is omitted from some rows. Given values are once, few, many or a class for expanded clones.

TRBV19,once,NA,TRBJ2-7,CASSPKGGPDSYEQYF,TGTGCCAGTAGTCCTAAGGGGGGCCCAGACTCCTACGAGCAGTACTTC
TRBV28,many,NA,TRBJ1-1,CASSTTTVNTEAFF,TGTGCCAGCAGTACTACGACGGTGAACACTGAAGCTTTCTTT
TRBV12-3/TRBV12-4,many,TRBD2,TRBJ2-5,CASSLNTPTSGSPQYF,TGTGCCAGCAGTTTAAATACTCCGACTAGCGGGTCTCCCCAGTACTTC
TRBV20-1,NA,NA,TRBJ1-3,CSALSDGYPGNTIYF,TGCAGTGCTCTGTCGGACGGATATCCTGGAAACACCATATATTTT
TRBV2,many,NA,TRBJ1-5,CASSAGNNQPQHF,TGTGCCAGCAGTGCGGGAAACAATCAGCCCCAGCATTTT
TRBV30,NA,NA,TRBJ1-5,CAWSMAGFNQPQHF,TGTGCCTGGTCCATGGCAGGGTTCAATCAGCCCCAGCATTTT
TRBV30,NA,NA,TRBJ2-5,CAWSVLTGTQETQYF,TGTGCCTGGAGTGTATTGACCGGGACCCAAGAGACCCAGTACTTC
TRBV27,NA,NA,TRBJ2-1,CASSDQPGGPRSYNEQFF,TGTGCCAGCAGTGACCAACCTGGGGGACCTCGCTCCTACAATGAGCAGTTCTTC
TRBV20-1,once,NA,TRBJ1-2,CSARDFGLSNYGYTF,TGCAGTGCTAGAGATTTTGGACTAAGTAACTATGGCTACACCTTC
TRBV4-2,NA,TRBD1,TRBJ2-7,CASSQVGDSLYEQYF,TGTGCCAGCAGCCAAGTAGGGGACAGCTTATACGAGCAGTACTTC
TRBV28,many,TRBD1,TRBJ2-7,CASSLGDRGYEQYF,TGTGCCAGCAGTTTAGGGGACAGGGGCTACGAGCAGTACTTC
TRBV30,NA,NA,TRBJ1-5,CAWTRGRSNQPQHF,TGTGCCTGGACCAGGGGTCGGAGCAATCAGCCCCAGCATTTT
TRBV19,NA,NA,TRBJ1-1,CASSINPWQGQAFF,TGTGCCAGTAGTATAAATCCTTGGCAAGGACAAGCTTTCTTT
TRBV20-1,few,TRBD1,TRBJ1-1,CSARTGGERTEAFF,TGCAGTGCTAGGACAGGGGGCGAGAGGACTGAAGCTTTCTTT
TRBV11-2,NA,NA,TRBJ1-6,CASSLSPGSPPHF,TGTGCCAGCAGCTTAAGTCCAGGGTCACCCCCCCACTTT
TRBV6-1,many,NA,TRBJ1-2,CAITGSRRGYTF,TGTGCCATAACGGGGAGCCGGCGTGGCTACACCTTC
TRBV14,NA,NA,TRBJ1-1,CASSQEEYEAFF,TGTGCCAGCAGCCAAGAAGAGTATGAAGCTTTCTTT
TRBV7-2,NA,NA,TRBJ2-7,CASAQAGTYEQYF,TGTGCCAGCGCCCAGGCGGGAACTTACGAGCAGTACTTC
TRBV6-1,few,NA,TRBJ1-5,CASRVWGDNQPQHF,TGTGCCAGTCGGGTATGGGGGGACAATCAGCCCCAGCATTTT
TRBV28,NA,NA,TRBJ1-1,CASSPTPARTEAFF,TGTGCCAGCTCGCCCACCCCGGCGCGAACTGAAGCTTTCTTT
TRBV28,NA,TRBD1,TRBJ1-2,CASRGSGTGEKGYTF,TGTGCCAGCAGAGGCTCCGGGACAGGGGAGAAAGGCTACACCTTC
TRBV28,many,NA,TRBJ1-1,CASSLAGITATEAFF,TGTGCCAGCAGTTTAGCTGGCATCACGGCCACTGAAGCTTTCTTT
TRBV27,NA,TRBD1,TRBJ1-5,CASATGDRGRRDQPQHF,TGTGCCAGCGCAACAGGGGACAGGGGGCGTCGAGATCAGCCCCAGCATTTT
TRBV19,NA,NA,TRBJ2-2,CASTRTGELFF,TGTGCCAGTACACGAACCGGGGAGCTGTTTTTT
TRBV20-1,many,NA,TRBJ2-1,CSVFRDRSSYNEQFF,TGCAGTGTATTCAGGGACCGTAGCTCCTACAATGAGCAGTTCTTC
TRBV5-1,NA,TRBD2,TRBJ2-5,CASSSGGTEETQYF,TGCGCCAGCAGCTCCGGGGGGACGGAGGAGACCCAGTACTTC
TRBV20-1,few,NA,TRBJ1-6,CSAREGGRAFNSPLHF,TGCAGTGCTAGAGAAGGAGGCAGGGCGTTTAATTCACCCCTCCACTTT
TRBV2,many,TRBD1,TRBJ1-2,CASRQGEETYGYTF,TGTGCCAGCAGACAGGGGGAAGAAACCTATGGCTACACCTTC
TRBV30,few,TRBD1,TRBJ2-2,CAWTGTVTGELFF,TGTGCCTGGACCGGGACAGTCACCGGGGAGCTGTTTTTT
TRBV3-1,NA,NA,TRBJ1-2,CASSQGGRANYGYTF,TGTGCCAGCAGCCAAGGGGGACGGGCCAACTATGGCTACACCTTC
TRBV20-1,NA,TRBD2,TRBJ2-5,CSVASGGPVEETQYF,TGCAGTGTTGCTAGCGGGGGACCGGTTGAGGAGACCCAGTACTTC
TRBV28,many,NA,TRBJ1-3,CASRKIYGNTIYF,TGTGCCAGCAGAAAGATTTATGGAAACACCATATATTTT
TRBV30,few,NA,TRBJ1-2,CAWSIPGDGYTF,TGTGCCTGGAGTATTCCAGGGGATGGCTACACCTTC
TRBV6-2/TRBV6-3,many,NA,TRBJ1-5,CASNDRVNQPQHF,TGTGCCAGCAACGACCGCGTGAATCAGCCCCAGCATTTT
TRBV19,NA,TRBD1,TRBJ1-2,CATATGGGYGYTF,TGTGCCACTGCGACAGGGGGCGGCTATGGCTACACCTTC
TRBV6-1,few,NA,TRBJ1-6,CASSPSPPTGPNSPLHF,TGTGCCAGCAGCCCCTCACCCCCGACGGGCCCGAATTCACCCCTCCACTTT
TRBV7-9,NA,NA,TRBJ2-7,CASMTSGRNYEQYF,TGTGCCAGCATGACTAGTGGAAGGAACTACGAGCAGTACTTC
TRBV12-3/TRBV12-4,NA,NA,TRBJ2-1,CASSFPGGNEQFF,TGTGCCAGCAGTTTCCCCGGTGGAAATGAGCAGTTCTTC
TRBV19,few,NA,TRBJ1-2,CASTDLQGDYGYTF,TGTGCCAGTACCGATCTGCAGGGTGACTATGGCTACACCTTC
TRBV19,NA,NA,TRBJ1-1,CASSPEENTGAFF,TGTGCCAGTAGTCCCGAGGAGAACACTGGAGCTTTCTTT
TRBV28,many,NA,TRBJ1-6,CASSLVDTNSPLHF,TGTGCCAGCAGTTTGGTGGACACTAATTCACCCCTCCACTTT
TRBV3-1,NA,NA,TRBJ1-2,CASSQVAANEYGYTF,TGTGCCAGCAGCCAAGTAGCAGCAAACGAGTATGGCTACACCTTC
TRBV28,many,TRBD1,TRBJ1-2,CASSPPGQNYGYTF,TGTGCCAGCAGTCCCCCGGGACAGAACTATGGCTACACCTTC
TRBV7-2,many,NA,TRBJ1-1,CASSFAIRTEAFF,TGTGCCAGCAGCTTCGCCATTCGCACTGAAGCTTTCTTT
TRBV12-3/TRBV12-4,many,TRBD1,TRBJ1-5,CASSDRTGNGRGQPQHF,TGTGCCAGCAGTGACCGGACAGGGAACGGGCGGGGGCAGCCCCAGCATTTT
TRBV20-1,many,NA,TRBJ1-1,CSARVATQGEAFF,TGCAGTGCTAGAGTGGCTACGCAGGGTGAAGCTTTCTTT
TRBV7-2,many,TRBD2,TRBJ2-3,CASSPRIAGGPPSTDTQYF,TGTGCCAGCAGCCCACGAATAGCGGGGGGACCACCTAGCACAGATACGCAGTATTTT
TRBV28,many,NA,TRBJ1-2,CASSSDSDGYTF,TGTGCCAGCTCTTCGGACAGCGATGGCTACACCTTC
TRBV11-2,NA,TRBD1,TRBJ2-7,CASSLVVATGGSYEQYF,TGTGCCAGCAGCTTAGTCGTCGCGACAGGGGGTTCCTACGAGCAGTACTTC
TRBV7-7,NA,NA,TRBJ1-3,CASSPGPPLSGNTIYF,TGTGCTAGCAGCCCGGGACCGCCATTATCTGGAAACACCATATATTTT
TRBV6-1,NA,NA,TRBJ2-7,CASRKHTLGEQYF,TGTGCCAGCAGGAAACATACCCTAGGGGAGCAGTACTTC
TRBV30,NA,NA,TRBJ1-3,CAWSGSFSGNTIYF,TGTGCCTGGAGTGGCAGCTTCTCTGGAAACACCATATATTTT
TRBV7-2,many,NA,TRBJ1-1,CASSLGTEAFF,TGTGCCAGCAGCTTAGGCACTGAAGCTTTCTTT
TRBV10-3,NA,TRBD1,TRBJ2-3,CAISVPTGTDTQYF,TGTGCCATCAGTGTCCCGACAGGGACAGATACGCAGTATTTT
TRBV11-3,few,NA,TRBJ2-3,CASSLVPGPMSTDTQYF,TGTGCCAGCAGCTTAGTCCCCGGGCCGATGAGCACAGATACGCAGTATTTT
TRBV6-2/TRBV6-3,NA,TRBD2,TRBJ2-5,CASSYPGLAGNAEGSETQYF,TGTGCCAGCAGTTACCCGGGACTAGCGGGGAACGCCGAAGGCTCAGAGACCCAGTACTTC
TRBV28,many,NA,TRBJ1-4,CASRINNEKLFF,TGTGCCAGCAGGATCAACAATGAAAAACTGTTTTTT
TRBV4-1,NA,NA,TRBJ2-2,CASSQEALGSYANTGELFF,TGCGCCAGCAGCCAAGAGGCCCTAGGCAGTTACGCGAACACCGGGGAGCTGTTTTTT
TRBV24-1,few,TRBD1,TRBJ2-3,CATSGPGTGVGTQYF,TGTGCCACCAGTGGGCCGGGGACAGGGGTCGGTACGCAGTATTTT